These 3 T cell receptor beta chains originate from one sample sequenced in a study of T cell responses to AZD1222 COVID-19 vaccine. TCRdb's table, derived via immunoSEQ multiplex PCR, lists solely in-frame clones and lacks some. In the table there are approximately 70,000 clones, 65% to 90% of which are singletons. Sequenced material: peripheral blood, taken on day 0 of AZD1222 vaccination. Receptors were obtained from an adult in good health.

The genes are TRBV25-1 and TRBJ1-4, with 7 positions matching TRBD1. Trimming took 1 base from V and 7 from J; bases not matched to a gene: 3. The CDR3 sequence is 14 residues long. The germline V gene has CDR1 MGHDK and CDR2 SYGVNS. The CDR3 DNA reads as TGTGCCAGCAGTGAATGGGCAGGGGGTGAAAAACTGTTTTTT. It codes for CASSEWAGGEKLFF.

The chain employs TRBV7-2 and TRBJ1-1, with unresolved D. This CDR3 has 13 amino acids. The germline V and J ends were trimmed by 0 bases and 1 base, with 3 bases remaining between them. The germline V gene encodes CDR1 SGHTA and CDR2 FQGNSA. This CDR3 is CASSLAENTEAFF. The CDR3 DNA reads as TGTGCCAGCAGCTTAGCAGAGAACACTGAAGCTTTCTTT. The variable domain in full, completed from reference TRBV7-2 and TRBJ1-1, reads GAGVSQSPSNKVTEKGKDVELRCDPISGHTALYWYRQSLGQGLEFLIYFQGNSAPDKSGLPSDRFSAERTGGSVSTLTIQRTQQEDSAVYLCASSLAENTEAFFGQGTRLTVV.

The rearrangement joins TRBV27 to TRBJ2-7, with D possibly TRBD2 on 7 matching bases. The CDR3 loop spans 15 amino acids. CDR1 and CDR2 from the germline V gene are MNHEY and SMNVEV (reference sequence). The V end lost 2 bases, the J end lost 2 bases, and 13 bases lay between the germline ends. CDR3 coding DNA: TGTGCCAGCAGTTTAGTAGGGGGGGCACCCTACGAGCAGTACTTC. It specifies CASSLVGGAPYEQYF.